These T cell receptor beta chains were read from a single sample in a study of blood T cell repertoires in COVID-19. Libraries were prepared by immunoSEQ multiplex PCR; TCRdb keeps only in-frame clonotypes and omits some of them. The sample lists 150,000 to 200,000 clones, 88% seen once, with approximately 4.5% in the top ten. Sequenced material: peripheral blood. The source of these receptors is a human donor in a cohort sampled during active COVID-19. The CDR3 runs from the conserved cysteine through the conserved F or W. The D gene is left open where the match is weak. Clone size is shown for a subset of rows, as once, few, many or a class of expanded clone.

.	TRBV7-6	TRBJ2-7	15	TRBD1	TGTGCCAGCAGCTTAGCTAGTTCCAGGGGGTCCGAGCAGTACTTC	CASSLASSRGSEQYF
many	TRBV7-2	TRBJ1-5	13	.	TGTGCCAGCAGTTTATTCCTAGGGGAGCCCCAGCATTTT	CASSLFLGEPQHF
.	TRBV30	TRBJ2-7	16	.	TGTGCCTGGAGTGTTCTCCCACCGGGAAGCTCCTACGAGCAGTACTTC	CAWSVLPPGSSYEQYF
.	TRBV14	TRBJ2-1	15	TRBD2	TGTGCCAGCAGCCGGACTAGCGGAATCTACAATGAGCAGTTCTTC	CASSRTSGIYNEQFF
.	TRBV2	TRBJ2-7	15	TRBD1	TGTGCCAGCAGTAAGGACAGGGCCCCCTCCTACGAGCAGTACTTC	CASSKDRAPSYEQYF
.	TRBV18	TRBJ2-2	14	TRBD1	TGTGCCAGCCGGACAGGGGCGAACACCGGGGAGCTGTTTTTT	CASRTGANTGELFF
.	TRBV2	TRBJ1-1	15	.	TGTGCCAGCAGGGGTCGGCGGGCGTTTAACACTGAAGCTTTCTTT	CASRGRRAFNTEAFF
.	TRBV28	TRBJ2-7	13	.	TGTGCCAGCAGTTTTATGCGGGATTACGAGCAGTACTTC	CASSFMRDYEQYF
.	TRBV18	TRBJ1-1	15	TRBD1	TGTGCCACTGTTAAGGGGGCCATTTCGAACACTGAAGCTTTCTTT	CATVKGAISNTEAFF
.	TRBV27	TRBJ2-1	13	.	TGTGCCAGCAGAGGAGACCGATACAATGAGCAGTTCTTC	CASRGDRYNEQFF
.	TRBV19	TRBJ1-5	12	.	TGTGCCAGTAGCTGGATAGCTTCATCCCAGCATTTT	CASSWIASSQHF
.	TRBV28	TRBJ2-7	15	TRBD1	TGTGCCAGCAGTTTCGGGACAGGGGGCGACTACGAGCAGTACTTC	CASSFGTGGDYEQYF
.	TRBV9	TRBJ2-5	16	TRBD2	TGTGCCAGCAGCGCCGGACTAGCGGGAGTTGTCGGGACCCAGTACTTC	CASSAGLAGVVGTQYF
.	TRBV7-9	TRBJ2-7	14	.	TGTGCCAGCAGCTCGACAGGAGTTACCTACGAGCAGTACTTC	CASSSTGVTYEQYF
.	TRBV21-1	TRBJ2-7	13	.	TGTGCCAGCAGCAACGGACATGGCTACGAGCAGTACTTC	CASSNGHGYEQYF